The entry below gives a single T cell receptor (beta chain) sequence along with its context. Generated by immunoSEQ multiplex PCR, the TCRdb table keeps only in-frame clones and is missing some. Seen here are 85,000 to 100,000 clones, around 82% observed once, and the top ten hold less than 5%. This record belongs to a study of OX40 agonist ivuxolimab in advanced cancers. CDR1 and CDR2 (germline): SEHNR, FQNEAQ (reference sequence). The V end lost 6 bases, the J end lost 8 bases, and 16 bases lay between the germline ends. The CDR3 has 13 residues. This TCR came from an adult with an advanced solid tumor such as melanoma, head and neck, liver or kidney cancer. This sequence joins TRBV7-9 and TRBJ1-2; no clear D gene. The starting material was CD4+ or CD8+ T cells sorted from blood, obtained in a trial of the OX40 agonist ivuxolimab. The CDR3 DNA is TGTGCCAGCAGTGGGCCGGACGAAAGGGGCTACACCTTC. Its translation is CASSGPDERGYTF.